Listed here are 27 T cell receptor beta chains from one sample, sequenced in a study of T-cell reconstitution after alpha-beta-depleted transplantation in children. The library targeted TCRbeta and was prepared with unique molecular identifiers. TCRdb used MiXCR to reprocess the PCR reads, holding one entry per CDR3 protein. Of 350,000 to 500,000 distinct CDR3 sequences listed, around 46% are singletons. The material was PBMCs, obtained before TCRalphabeta/CD19-depleted stem cell transplant. The receptors come from a girl aged 2-15 years with aplastic anemia, due to receive a stem cell transplant.

This clonotype was counted a few times. The rearrangement uses TRBV5-1 and TRBJ2-1, with unresolved D. This CDR3 contains 14 residues. Between the trimmed V and J ends, which lost 6 bases and 0 bases, there was a span of 10 bases. Germline V CDR1 and CDR2: SGHRS, YFSETQ. CDR3 DNA: TGCGCCAGCACCCTTCATAGCTCCTACAATGAGCAGTTCTTC. Translated: CASTLHSSYNEQFF.

V and J are TRBV7-2 and TRBJ2-1; D is possibly TRBD1 (6 bases). This CDR3 spans 12 amino acids. CDR1 is SGHTA, CDR2 FQGNSA, per germline. The ends were cut back, 4 bases at V and 7 bases at J, with 8 bases in the middle. CDR3 region: CASSYQGNEQFF. CDR3 bases: TGTGCCAGCAGCTACCAGGGGAATGAGCAGTTCTTC.

The chain is built from TRBV6-1 and TRBJ2-6, with 9 bases that match TRBD1. J was trimmed by 0 bases and V by 6 bases; bases with no gene match: 9. This CDR3 is 18 amino acids long. Germline V CDR1 and CDR2: MNHNS, SASEGT. The CDR3 coding sequence is TGTGCCAGCAGAGTAGCCGGGACAGGGAGCTCTGGGGCCAACGTCCTGACTTTC. Translated: CASRVAGTGSSGANVLTF.

The CDR3 sequence is CASTQITEAFF. The CDR3 coding sequence is TGTGCCAGCACCCAGATCACTGAAGCTTTCTTT. The rearrangement joins TRBV6-2 or TRBV6-3 to TRBJ1-1; no definite D call. Trimming took 7 bases from V and 4 from J, leaving 7 bases between them. Germline loops: CDR1 MNHEY, CDR2 SVGEGT. CDR3 size: 11 residues.

This clonotype was seen a handful of times. The chain recombines TRBV11-1 with TRBJ2-7; perhaps TRBD1 as D (5 bases). CDR1 and CDR2 from the germline V gene are SGHAT and FQDESV (reference sequence). Trimming took off 2 bases at V and 7 bases at J, with 6 bases between the two ends. This CDR3 has 11 residues. CDR3 sequence: CASSLPGEQYF. The CDR3 nucleotides are TGTGCCAGCAGCTTACCAGGGGAGCAGTACTTC.

The table lists this clonotype with a few counts. The chain employs TRBV7-3 and TRBJ2-1, with D possibly TRBD2 on 5 matching bases. CDR1 is SGHTA and CDR2 is FQGTGA in the germline V gene. The CDR3 sequence is 12 residues long. V lost 5 bases to trimming and J lost 9 bases, with 11 bases between them. Here the CDR3 reads CASSPTSGEQFF. CDR3 sequence (DNA): TGTGCCAGCAGCCCCACTAGTGGTGAGCAGTTCTTC.

The gene calls are TRBV20-1 and TRBJ1-1; the D gene is possibly TRBD1 (5 bases). CDR3 length equals 13 residues. Germline V gene lookup returns CDR1 DFQATT and CDR2 SNEGSKA (reference sequence). Deletions cut 5 bases from V and 0 bases from J, with 10 bases between. The CDR3 DNA is TGCAGTGCTTGGACATTCATGAACACTGAAGCTTTCTTT. This gives the protein CSAWTFMNTEAFF.

V and J are TRBV20-1 and TRBJ1-1; possibly TRBD1 for D (6 bases). Trimming stripped 5 bases from V and 1 base from J, with 17 bases between. The germline CDR1 and CDR2 sequences are DFQATT and SNEGSKA (reference sequence). This CDR3 is built from 15 residues. CDR3 DNA: TGCAGTGCTCAAGATGGGGGGCGGGGGAACACTGAAGCTTTCTTT. Translating gives CSAQDGGRGNTEAFF.

V is TRBV12-3 or TRBV12-4 and J is TRBJ1-1; TRBD1 agrees at 8 bases. The junction had 7 bases not matched to a gene; V was cut back by 8 bases and J by 5 bases. The CDR3 consists of 13 residues. The CDR3 DNA reads TGTGCCAGCGACGGACAGGGAAGGACTGAAGCTTTCTTT. This sequence encodes CASDGQGRTEAFF.

In this sample, this clonotype turned up once. The rearrangement links TRBV7-2 to TRBJ2-1; 10 bases map to TRBD2. Germline values: CDR1 SGHTA, CDR2 FQGNSA. The CDR3 runs to 15 residues. Trimming took 6 bases from V and 6 from J; bases not matched to a gene: 8. CDR3 sequence: CASRSTSGVSNEQFF. The CDR3 DNA sequence: TGTGCCAGCAGAAGTACTAGCGGGGTATCCAATGAGCAGTTCTTC.

The chain links TRBV12-3 or TRBV12-4 to TRBJ1-4; 9 nucleotides align to TRBD1. There are 14 residues in the CDR3. V lost 6 bases, J lost 8 bases, and 7 bases stayed unmatched. In DNA form, the CDR3 reads TGTGCCAGCAGCTACAGGGGGCAAAGAGAAAAACTGTTTTTT. Translation gives CASSYRGQREKLFF.

The CDR3 region has the DNA TGTGCCAGTAGTATAGGACAGGGGGCTAGAAATCAGCCCCAGCATTTT. This translates into CASSIGQGARNQPQHF. The chain links TRBV19 to TRBJ1-5; 10 bases are a match to TRBD1. The junction had 4 bases not matched to a gene; V was cut back by 1 base and J by 4 bases. The CDR3 has 16 residues. The germline gives CDR1 LNHDA, CDR2 SQIVND (reference sequence).

The rearrangement links TRBV12-3 or TRBV12-4 to TRBJ1-6; the D gene is possibly TRBD1 (5 bases). The germline V and J ends were trimmed by 5 bases and 6 bases, with 11 bases remaining between them. This CDR3 spans 14 amino acids. The CDR3 DNA sequence: TGTGCCAGCAGTCAACGGGGGGGTAATTCACCCCTCCACTTT. Translation gives CASSQRGGNSPLHF.

The genes are TRBV12-3 or TRBV12-4 and TRBJ2-1, with unresolved D. The CDR3 loop spans 15 amino acids. V lost 7 bases and J lost 4, with 17 bases in between. CDR3 amino acids: CASNPAPLRYNEQFF. CDR3 nucleotide sequence: TGTGCCAGCAACCCTGCGCCCCTCCGATACAATGAGCAGTTCTTC.

J is TRBJ2-1 and V is TRBV15, with TRBD2 matching over 12 bases. CDR1 LNHNV and CDR2 YYDKDF come from the germline V gene (reference sequence). After removal of 4 bases from V and 4 bases from J, the junction contained 2 bases not matched to a gene. The CDR3 has 15 residues. CDR3 sequence: CATSKLAGGYNEQFF. CDR3 nucleotides: TGTGCCACCAGCAAACTAGCGGGAGGATACAATGAGCAGTTCTTC.

Many counts were recorded for this clonotype. The chain carries TRBV20-1 and TRBJ2-1; TRBD2 aligns across 9 bases. This CDR3 comprises 19 residues. Germline CDR1 reads DFQATT; CDR2 reads SNEGSKA (reference sequence). Germline trimming cut 0 bases from V and 2 bases from J; bases unmatched to any gene: 14. The CDR3 DNA is TGCAGTGCTAGAGATATGGGACGGGGAGCGGGAGGAGCCTACAATGAGCAGTTCTTC. This encodes CSARDMGRGAGGAYNEQFF.

This clonotype was recorded at least ten times. This chain uses TRBV5-1 with TRBJ2-1; TRBD1 aligns across 8 bases. The CDR3 runs to 15 residues. In germline, CDR1 is SGHRS, CDR2 YFSETQ. The J segment lost 8 bases and the V segment lost 7 bases, leaving 14 bases of the junction unmatched. The CDR3 reads CASAFRDRSRDEQFF. In nucleotides, the CDR3 is TGCGCCAGCGCCTTCCGGGACAGGTCTAGGGATGAGCAGTTCTTC.

The gene calls are TRBV28 and TRBJ2-2, with D possibly TRBD2 on 5 matching bases. This CDR3 contains 16 residues. V gave up 5 bases and J gave up 7 bases, with 20 bases separating them. The germline CDR1 and CDR2 sequences are MDHEN and SYDVKM. The CDR3 coding sequence is TGTGCCAGCAGTCCCGCTAGCCTACAAAGACGCGGGGAGCTGTTTTTT. Encoded protein: CASSPASLQRRGELFF.

V and J are TRBV27 and TRBJ2-4; possibly TRBD1 for D (5 bases). V dropped 2 bases and J dropped 0 bases, with 11 bases sitting between them. Germline V gene lookup returns CDR1 MNHEY and CDR2 SMNVEV (reference sequence). There are 16 residues in the CDR3. Here the CDR3 reads CASSLRQSLAKNIQYF. For the CDR3, the DNA is TGTGCCAGCAGTTTACGACAGAGCTTAGCCAAAAACATTCAGTACTTC.

In this sample, this clonotype turned up many times. The chain is built from TRBV5-6 and TRBJ2-1, with D unclear. This CDR3 contains 14 residues. The germline V gene has CDR1 SGHDT and CDR2 YYEEEE. Trimming took 2 bases from V and 3 from J, leaving 9 bases between them. The CDR3 protein is CASSFRSLYNEQFF. CDR3 coding DNA: TGTGCCAGCAGCTTTAGAAGTCTCTACAATGAGCAGTTCTTC.

This clonotype was picked up one time. The chain links TRBV7-9 to TRBJ1-3; 7 bases fit TRBD1. The CDR3 is 15 residues long. Germline V lookup: CDR1 SEHNR, CDR2 FQNEAQ (reference sequence). V lost 5 bases, J lost 3 bases, and 7 bases stayed unmatched. The DNA of the CDR3 is TGTGCCAGCAGCGCCCAACAGGGGTTTGGAAACACCATATATTTT. This translates into CASSAQQGFGNTIYF.

The rearrangement joins TRBV20-1 to TRBJ2-7; D is ambiguous. Between the trimmed V and J ends, which lost 1 base and 0 bases, there was a span of 10 bases. Germline assignment: CDR1 DFQATT and CDR2 SNEGSKA (reference sequence). The CDR3 spans 14 residues. The CDR3 DNA sequence: TGCAGTGCTAGAGGGCAATACATCTCCTACGAGCAGTACTTC. It codes for CSARGQYISYEQYF.

This clonotype has at least ten counts. The genes are TRBV12-3 or TRBV12-4 and TRBJ1-2; D possibly corresponds to TRBD1 (6 bases). V shed 3 bases and J shed 14 bases, with 16 bases lying between them. The CDR3 sequence is 12 residues long. CDR3 DNA: TGTGCCAGCAGTTTTGCTACAGGGTTGAGGACCTTC. As protein: CASSFATGLRTF.

This clonotype was seen more than once but under ten times. The genes are TRBV11-2 and TRBJ1-1; D not certain. The V end was cut by 1 base, the J end by 1 base, with 19 bases between. CDR1 and CDR2 (germline): SGHAT, FQNNGV. This CDR3 has 18 residues. The CDR3: CASSLVGGLQMGNTEAFF. CDR3 coding DNA: TGTGCCAGCAGCTTAGTGGGCGGCCTTCAGATGGGGAACACTGAAGCTTTCTTT.

The V and J genes are TRBV19 and TRBJ2-7; D is uncertain. This CDR3 is built from 12 residues. In germline, CDR1 is LNHDA, CDR2 SQIVND (reference sequence). The V end lost 4 bases, the J end lost 4 bases, and 8 bases lay between the germline ends. The CDR3 protein is CASSTPGYEQYF. In DNA, the CDR3 is TGTGCCAGTAGTACCCCAGGATACGAGCAGTACTTC. The full variable domain, rest sourced from reference TRBV19 and TRBJ2-7, is DGGITQSPKYLFRKEGQNVTLSCEQNLNHDAMYWYRQDPGQGLRLIYYSQIVNDFQKGDIAEGYSVSREKKESFPLTVTSAQKNPTAFYLCASSTPGYEQYFGPGTRLTVT.

The chain couples TRBV6-1 to TRBJ1-5; D unresolved. Germline-derived CDR1 and CDR2 are MNHNS and SASEGT. The CDR3 contains 14 residues. V lost 8 bases and J lost 0, with 11 bases in between. CDR3 protein: CASARVYSNQPQHF. In nucleotides, the CDR3 is TGTGCCAGCGCTCGCGTGTATAGCAATCAGCCCCAGCATTTT.

The V call is TRBV20-1, the J call TRBJ2-3; 8 nucleotides agree with TRBD1. Germline CDR1 is DFQATT and CDR2 is SNEGSKA (reference sequence). V shed 6 bases and J 3 bases; nucleotides not matched to a gene: 5. The CDR3 contains 13 residues. CDR3 protein: CSAADRGTDTQYF. Written as DNA, the CDR3 is TGCAGTGCCGCCGACAGGGGAACAGATACGCAGTATTTT.